What follows are 25 T cell receptor beta chains derived from one specimen sequenced in a study of cytomegalovirus exposure and HLA in healthy donors. Use of 60 Vbeta and 13 Jbeta primers characterized the PCR. Profiled with immunoSEQ multiplex PCR; TCRdb holds only in-frame clones, not every one. The table includes about 130,000 clones, 60% to 75% detected once. Sequenced sample: PBMCs. The receptors derive from a human donor in good health.

The V gene is TRBV5-6, the J gene TRBJ2-7, with TRBD1 matching over 10 bases. J gave up 6 bases and V 4 bases, and 13 bases lay outside the gene matches. The CDR3 runs 16 residues. CDR1 is SGHDT, CDR2 YYEEEE, per germline. The CDR3 DNA reads as TGTGCCAGCAGCGGGACCGGGACAGGGGTCGAGAGCGAGCAGTACTTC. Protein product: CASSGTGTGVESEQYF.

This rearrangement joins TRBV5-1 to TRBJ2-1; the D gene is possibly TRBD1 (7 bases). This CDR3 has 15 amino acids. V was shortened by 4 bases and J by 7 bases, with 18 bases between the two germline ends. Looked up from germline, CDR1 is SGHRS and CDR2 is YFSETQ. CDR3 bases: TGCGCCAGCAGCCCGGGAGAAGGGGGCGGAAATGAGCAGTTCTTC. Its protein product is CASSPGEGGGNEQFF.

V is TRBV18 and J is TRBJ2-7; D is unresolved. The CDR3 consists of 13 residues. Trimming shortened V by 4 bases and J by 3 bases, and 10 bases separated the two germline ends. CDR1 is KGHSH and CDR2 is LQKENI in the germline V gene. The CDR3 nucleotides are TGTGCCAGCTCACAACTCCAAAACTACGAGCAGTACTTC. Its protein is CASSQLQNYEQYF.

This clone was found a few times. The chain is built from TRBV19 and TRBJ1-1, with 7 bases fitting TRBD1. V lost 8 bases, J lost 7 bases, and 7 bases stayed unmatched. The germline gives CDR1 LNHDA, CDR2 SQIVND (reference sequence). The CDR3 has 12 amino acids. The chain's CDR3 is CASGDRPYEAFF. Written as DNA, the CDR3 is TGTGCCAGTGGGGACAGACCCTATGAAGCTTTCTTT.

The CDR3 region is CASSSTAQETQYF. DNA for the CDR3: TGTGCCAGTAGTAGTACAGCCCAAGAGACCCAGTACTTC. The chain uses TRBV19 and TRBJ2-5, with unresolved D. Germline-derived CDR1 and CDR2 are LNHDA and SQIVND (reference sequence). The germline V and J ends were trimmed by 4 bases and 1 base, with 7 bases remaining between them. The CDR3 covers 13 residues.

The rearrangement links TRBV28 to TRBJ2-2, with 7 bases matching TRBD1. V lost 3 bases and J lost 3; bases outside the gene matches: 7. Germline V CDR1 and CDR2: MDHEN, SYDVKM. The CDR3 runs to 16 residues. Here the CDR3 DNA reads TGTGCCAGCAGTTTTTCGGGACAGACTTACACCGGGGAGCTGTTTTTT. This gives the protein CASSFSGQTYTGELFF.

The chain has TRBV9 and TRBJ2-5; D unresolved. The DNA end is a closer match to TRBJ2-7, so the J assignment may be wrong. The CDR3 has 15 residues. Germline V gene sequence: CDR1 SGDLS, CDR2 YYNGEE. CDR3 bases: TGTGCCAGCAGCGTAGGGGCTGGGCGCTCCTACGAGCAGTACTTC. This encodes CASSVGAGRSYEQYF.

V and J are TRBV2 and TRBJ2-5; possible D gene TRBD2, 6 bases. This CDR3 spans 15 amino acids. V was cut by 3 bases and J by 7 bases, with 18 bases left in between. Germline V lookup: CDR1 SNHLY, CDR2 FYNNEI. CDR3 protein: CASSDFDGLLGTQYF. CDR3 nucleotide sequence: TGTGCCAGCAGTGATTTCGACGGACTACTGGGGACCCAGTACTTC.

This clone was seen just once. The chain has TRBV15 and TRBJ2-2, with 7 positions matching TRBD2. V was pared by 3 bases and J by 12 bases, with 13 bases of the junction left unmatched. Per germline, CDR1 LNHNV and CDR2 YYDKDF (reference sequence). This CDR3 has 15 residues. Here the CDR3 DNA reads TGTGCCACCAGCAGGTATATCAGGGAGGGGTCGAAGCTGTTTTTT. Amino acid sequence: CATSRYIREGSKLFF.

The V gene is TRBV6-1, the J gene TRBJ1-5, with TRBD1 matching 7 bases. There are 15 residues in the CDR3. V gave up 6 bases and J gave up 0 bases; unmatched junction bases: 5. Per germline, CDR1 MNHNS and CDR2 SASEGT. CDR3 coding DNA: TGTGCCAGCAGACCGGGACAGCATAGCAATCAGCCCCAGCATTTT. This codes for CASRPGQHSNQPQHF.

The chain combines TRBV6-1 with TRBJ2-5, with TRBD1 identical over 7 bases. Germline lookup yields CDR1 MNHNS and CDR2 SASEGT. The CDR3 has 14 amino acids. Trimming removed 6 bases from V and 2 bases from J; junction bases left unmatched: 6. CDR3 sequence (DNA): TGTGCCAGCAGCCCCGACAGGGATCAAGAGACCCAGTACTTC. Translation gives CASSPDRDQETQYF.

J is TRBJ1-1 and V is TRBV25-1; D ambiguous. The CDR3 runs 14 residues. Germline assignment: CDR1 MGHDK and CDR2 SYGVNS. Trimming left V 1 base short and J 2 bases short, with 8 bases between. CDR3 DNA sequence: TGTGCCAGCAGTGAATCTCCAGGTAACACTGAAGCTTTCTTT. It codes for CASSESPGNTEAFF.

V and J are TRBV6-7 and TRBJ2-7; 7 nucleotides match TRBD1. TRBV6-7 is reported as an ORF; its role is uncertain. This CDR3 comprises 14 residues. Trimming cost V 2 bases and J 3 bases; bases outside gene matches: 4. The CDR3 DNA follows: TGTGCCAGCAGTTACGCCGGGACAGACTACGAGCAGTACTTC. Translation gives CASSYAGTDYEQYF.

In this sample, this clone turned up a few times. The chain has TRBV5-4 and TRBJ2-3, with D unresolved. V dropped 7 bases and J dropped 0 bases, with 15 bases sitting between them. Germline V gives CDR1 SGHNT, CDR2 YYREEE (reference sequence). The CDR3 length is 15 residues. CDR3 residues: CASGSGGASTDTQYF. Here the CDR3 DNA reads TGTGCCAGCGGTTCGGGTGGAGCGAGCACAGATACGCAGTATTTT.

This clone was detected only a few times. The V call is TRBV4-1, the J call TRBJ1-5; the match to TRBD1 covers 7 bases. The J segment lost 10 bases and the V segment lost 2 bases, leaving 8 bases of the junction unmatched. This CDR3 comprises 14 residues. In germline, CDR1 is MGHRA, CDR2 YSYEKL. Written as DNA, the CDR3 is TGCGCCAGCAGCCAAACCGGAAGGGGGCAACCCCAGCATTTT. This encodes CASSQTGRGQPQHF.

The chain links TRBV19 to TRBJ1-1; tentative D call: TRBD1 (6 bases). Germline V gene data show CDR1 as LNHDA and CDR2 as SQIVND (reference sequence). V lost 6 bases to trimming and J lost 4 bases, with 12 bases between them. This CDR3 spans 13 amino acids. The CDR3 DNA reads TGTGCCAGTAGACAGGGTTGGATCACTGAAGCTTTCTTT. Its protein is CASRQGWITEAFF.

The V and J genes are TRBV18 and TRBJ2-2, with D uncertain. CDR3 length equals 13 residues. Trimming took 1 base from V and 3 from J, leaving 3 bases between them. Per the germline V gene, CDR1 is KGHSH and CDR2 is LQKENI. CDR3 nucleotide sequence: TGTGCCAGCTCACCACAGCACACCGGGGAGCTGTTTTTT. Translating gives CASSPQHTGELFF.

There are a few counts of this clone. The genes are TRBV29-1 and TRBJ2-1, with TRBD2 identical over 11 bases. The germline V gene encodes CDR1 SQVTM and CDR2 ANQGSEA. CDR3 length: 15 residues. V lost 4 bases and J lost 8; bases outside the gene matches: 10. CDR3 sequence: CSVGIAGGPLDEQFF. Written as DNA, the CDR3 is TGCAGCGTTGGGATAGCGGGAGGGCCGTTGGATGAGCAGTTCTTC.

The V call is TRBV5-1, the J call TRBJ2-3; D is possibly TRBD1 (6 bases). Germline assignment: CDR1 SGHRS and CDR2 YFSETQ. This CDR3 has 15 residues. Trimming cost V 0 bases and J 3 bases, with 11 bases left between them. The CDR3 coding sequence is TGCGCCAGCAGCTTGGCCGGCAGGGGAACAGATACGCAGTATTTT. This codes for CASSLAGRGTDTQYF.

The genes are TRBV5-1 and TRBJ2-3; TRBD2 aligns across 10 bases. Germline V gene lookup returns CDR1 SGHRS and CDR2 YFSETQ. This CDR3 has 16 amino acids. Trimming cost V 0 bases and J 3 bases; bases outside gene matches: 4. This chain's CDR3 is CASSLAVGLATDTQYF. The CDR3, as DNA: TGCGCCAGCAGCTTGGCCGTGGGACTAGCGACAGATACGCAGTATTTT.

The V call is TRBV28, the J call TRBJ1-2; D perhaps matches TRBD1 (6 bases). CDR1 is MDHEN, CDR2 SYDVKM, per germline. The CDR3 is 12 amino acids. With 5 bases removed from V and 10 bases from J, the gap between germline ends came to 14 bases. Here the CDR3 reads CASSAIQGIYTF. The CDR3 DNA reads as TGTGCCAGCAGTGCTATACAGGGTATCTACACCTTC.

The chain joins TRBV11-3 to TRBJ2-1; a possible D gene is TRBD2 (6 bases). This CDR3 region has 14 residues. V gave up 4 bases and J gave up 9 bases, with 16 bases separating them. Germline V gene lookup returns CDR1 SGHNT and CDR2 YENEEA. The CDR3 is CASSSNEAGSEQFF. CDR3 DNA: TGTGCCAGCAGCTCCAACGAGGCGGGAAGTGAGCAGTTCTTC.

This chain joins TRBV5-6 and TRBJ2-2; 12 bases are shared with TRBD2. Germline V CDR1 and CDR2: SGHDT, YYEEEE. The CDR3 extends over 15 amino acids. V was clipped by 2 bases and J by 5 bases; unmatched bases: 1. This CDR3 reads CASSLLAGGTGELFF. The CDR3, as DNA: TGTGCCAGCAGCTTACTAGCGGGAGGAACCGGGGAGCTGTTTTTT.

This rearrangement joins TRBV7-3 to TRBJ2-1, with D perhaps TRBD1 (5 bases). This CDR3 comprises 14 residues. V was shortened by 3 bases and J by 6 bases, with 12 bases between the two germline ends. CDR1 is SGHTA, CDR2 FQGTGA, per germline. CDR3 loop: CASSFQGILNEQFF. For the CDR3, the DNA is TGTGCCAGCAGCTTCCAGGGTATTCTCAATGAGCAGTTCTTC.

This clone has a handful of counts. The chain is built from TRBV4-1 and TRBJ1-2; 11 bases are a match to TRBD1. Germline V gene lookup returns CDR1 MGHRA and CDR2 YSYEKL. There are 17 residues in the CDR3. Germline trimming cut 4 bases from V and 5 bases from J; bases unmatched to any gene: 12. This chain's CDR3 is CASSPWTGGGGGYGYTF. CDR3 bases: TGCGCCAGCAGCCCATGGACAGGGGGCGGGGGGGGGTATGGCTACACCTTC.